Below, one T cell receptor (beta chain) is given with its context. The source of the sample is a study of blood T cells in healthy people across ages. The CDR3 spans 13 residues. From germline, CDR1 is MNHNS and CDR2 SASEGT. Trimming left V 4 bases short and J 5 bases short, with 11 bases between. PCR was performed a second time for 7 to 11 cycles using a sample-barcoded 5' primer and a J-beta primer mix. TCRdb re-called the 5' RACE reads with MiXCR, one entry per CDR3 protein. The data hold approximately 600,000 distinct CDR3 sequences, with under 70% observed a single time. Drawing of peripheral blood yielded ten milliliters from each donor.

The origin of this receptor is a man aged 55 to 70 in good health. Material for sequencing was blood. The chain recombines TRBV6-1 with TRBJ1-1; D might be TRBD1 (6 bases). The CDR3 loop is CASSGTVRTEAFF. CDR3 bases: TGTGCCAGCAGTGGGACAGTCAGGACTGAAGCTTTCTTT.